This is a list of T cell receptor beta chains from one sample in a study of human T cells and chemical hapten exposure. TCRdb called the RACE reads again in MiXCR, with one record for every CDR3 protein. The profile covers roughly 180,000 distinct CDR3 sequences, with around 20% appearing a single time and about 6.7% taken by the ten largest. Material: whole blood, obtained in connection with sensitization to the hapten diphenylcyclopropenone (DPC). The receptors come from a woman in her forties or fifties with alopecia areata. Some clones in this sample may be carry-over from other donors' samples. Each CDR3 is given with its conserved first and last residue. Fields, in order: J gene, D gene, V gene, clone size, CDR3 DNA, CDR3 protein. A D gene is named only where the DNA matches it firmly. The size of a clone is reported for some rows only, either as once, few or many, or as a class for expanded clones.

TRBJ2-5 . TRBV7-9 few TGTGCCAGCAGCTCTGAGGGGCCCCAAGAGACCCAGTACTTC CASSSEGPQETQYF
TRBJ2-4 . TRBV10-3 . TGTGCCATTCGTTCGGGATCAGGGGACATTCAGTACTTC CAIRSGSGDIQYF
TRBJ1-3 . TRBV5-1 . TGCGCCAGCAGCTGGGATCCGCTTATCTCTGGAAACACCATATATTTT CASSWDPLISGNTIYF
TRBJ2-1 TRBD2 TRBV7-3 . TGTGCCAGCAGCCCCCCGGGACTAGCCTACAATGAGCAGTTCTTC CASSPPGLAYNEQFF
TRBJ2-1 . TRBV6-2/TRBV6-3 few TGTGCCAGCAGTGGGGACGCCTACAATGAGCAGTTCTTC CASSGDAYNEQFF
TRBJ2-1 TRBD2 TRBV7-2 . TGTGCCAGCAGCTTAGGACCGGGACTAGTGAACGAGCAGTTCTTC CASSLGPGLVNEQFF
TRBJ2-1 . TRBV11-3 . TGTGCCAGCAGCTTAGAGAGCGGGCTATCCTACAATGAGCAGTTCTTC CASSLESGLSYNEQFF
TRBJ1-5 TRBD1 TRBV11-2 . TGTGCCAGCAGCTTTACCGAAGAGGCAGGGGGGAATCAGCCCCAGCATTTT CASSFTEEAGGNQPQHF
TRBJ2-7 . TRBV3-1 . TGTGCCAGCAGCCACGCGGGTTCATACGAGCAGTACTTC CASSHAGSYEQYF
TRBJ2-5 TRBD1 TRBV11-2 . TGTGCCAGCAGCTCGCCGGGACAGGGATTAGGGACCCAGTACTTC CASSSPGQGLGTQYF
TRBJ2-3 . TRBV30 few TGTGCCTGGAGCGATATAACTCCCGATACGCAGTATTTT CAWSDITPDTQYF